This T cell receptor beta chain was sequenced in a study of T cell changes during pregnancy in multiple sclerosis. TCRdb's copy holds only in-frame clones and misses some; the assay was immunoSEQ multiplex PCR. The sample contains about 30,000 clones, 90% to 95% of which appear only once. The sequenced sample was CD8+ T cells from peripheral blood mononuclear cells, obtained before pregnancy. The TCR sequence derives from a female donor with multiple sclerosis, enrolled in a pregnancy study.

CDR3 amino acids: CASSQDLSGAGVTDTQYF. CDR3 nucleotide sequence: TGCGCCAGCAGCCAAGATCTCAGTGGGGCGGGAGTAACAGATACGCAGTATTTT. J is TRBJ2-3 and V is TRBV4-3, with 7 bases that match TRBD2. V was pared by 0 bases and J by 3 bases, with 12 bases of the junction left unmatched. In germline, CDR1 is LGHNA, CDR2 YSLEER. The CDR3 runs to 18 residues.